This TCR beta chain comes out of a study of vaccination and CD4 T cells after COVID-19. Study-level background: The study enrolled six male and four female convalescents, two of whom were Hispanic. Following dose two, a median 72 days (range 14 to 241) passed before post-vaccine samples were taken. Study-wide points: No early post-infection timepoints were studied, and convalescent patients studied were relatively few. Within the convalescent patients, a median roughly 86% of the SARS-CoV-2-reactive clones were ones that appeared only post-vaccination.

The treatment was: approximately 11-day PBMC culture with coronavirus spike peptide pools or control peptides (ViraFEST assay). Trimming cost V 4 bases and J 2 bases, with 13 bases left between them. Per the germline V gene, CDR1 is SEHNR and CDR2 is FQNEAQ (reference sequence). The CDR3 length is 15 residues. In its sample, this clonotype was seen once. Antigen specificity is unknown. The Oncomine TCR Beta short-read assay was applied to DNA of cultured CD4+ T cells. Each CDR3 protein gets one entry after TCRdb re-called the PCR reads with MiXCR. The data hold 15,000 to 20,000 distinct CDR3 sequences, with 43% observed a single time.

The source is a human donor who had recovered from COVID-19. The sequencing here drew on CD4+ T cells from blood, cultured in vitro, taken after SARS-CoV-2 vaccination. The J gene is TRBJ2-3, the V gene TRBV7-9; either TRBD1 or TRBD2 may fit D (5 bases each). The CDR3 sequence: CASSWGTLPTDTQYF. The DNA for the CDR3 is TGTGCCAGCAGCTGGGGGACCTTGCCCACAGATACGCAGTATTTT.